This T cell receptor beta chain comes out of a study of blood T cell repertoires in COVID-19. Study-level background: Collection of acute and convalescent COVID-19 samples took place in the United States, Italy and Spain.

Per germline, CDR1 LNHDA and CDR2 SQIVND (reference sequence). Between the trimmed V and J ends, which lost 5 bases and 8 bases, there was a span of 16 bases. This CDR3 spans 15 amino acids. Sequenced by immunoSEQ multiplex PCR; TCRdb stores in-frame clones only, minus some. The repertoire holds around 65,000 clones, with 85% as singletons. The sample taken for sequencing was peripheral blood. The TCR sequence derives from a man aged 65 to 79 with acute or convalescent COVID-19. This rearrangement joins TRBV19 to TRBJ1-6; tentative D call: TRBD1 (5 bases). CDR3 DNA: TGTGCCAGTAGTGCCGGGACCCCGGGGGATTCACCCCTCCACTTT. Its translation is CASSAGTPGDSPLHF. Looking up the rest from reference TRBV19 and TRBJ1-6 gives the full variable domain: DGGITQSPKYLFRKEGQNVTLSCEQNLNHDAMYWYRQDPGQGLRLIYYSQIVNDFQKGDIAEGYSVSREKKESFPLTVTSAQKNPTAFYLCASSAGTPGDSPLHFGNGTRLTVT.